This T cell receptor (beta chain) was found in a study of regulatory T cells in long-lasting Graves disease. Findings of the study overall: Persistent patients shared more public clonotypes (2,741) than newly diagnosed patients (about 1,000).

V lost 5 bases and J lost 12, with 19 bases in between. Germline V gene lookup returns CDR1 SGHTA and CDR2 FQGTGA. CDR3 length: 13 amino acids. Through Arm-PCR of CDR3 regions and iRepertoire HTBI primers, TCR beta libraries were built. TCRdb reanalysed the multiplex PCR reads using MiXCR and keeps one entry per CDR3 protein. The sample gives over 300,000 distinct CDR3 sequences, 20% of which show up once; 29% is in the top ten. This clonotype was seen repeatedly, ten times or more. Its cognate antigen is unknown. Time point here: persistent/refractory GD, antithyroid drugs over 5 years with positive TRAb. Isolated PBMC RNA provided the starting material for the TCR library.

V is TRBV7-3 and J is TRBJ1-1; a weak D match, TRBD1 (5 bases). The sequence was obtained from a female donor with Graves disease. Sequencing was performed on peripheral blood mononuclear cells (PBMCs), taken when the disease was refractory, from a patient treated with antithyroid drugs. The CDR3 DNA is TGTGCCAGCAGCCCGACCGGGACCCGGACGACTTTCTTT. Its protein is CASSPTGTRTTFF.